One and the same sample provided the 30 T cell receptor beta chains below, sequenced in a study of regulatory T cells in long-lasting Graves disease. Building of the TCR beta libraries involved iRepertoire HTBI primers and Arm-PCR of CDR3 regions. Each CDR3 protein gets one entry after TCRdb re-called the multiplex PCR reads with MiXCR. This table holds about 310,000 distinct CDR3 sequences, 15% to 20% found once. Time point here: newly diagnosed GD, antithyroid drugs for less than 3 months. Construction of the TCR library relied on RNA isolated from PBMCs. The sample was peripheral blood mononuclear cells (PBMCs), taken at new diagnosis, from a patient treated with antithyroid drugs. All receptors come from a female donor with Graves disease.

This clonotype was recorded many times. One junction end does not reproduce the germline sequence, and a read error may be involved. V gene TRBV6-1 combines with J gene TRBJ1-1, with 10 bases matching TRBD1. The CDR3 sequence is 14 residues long. Looked up from germline, CDR1 is MNHNS and CDR2 is SASEGT. CDR3 coding DNA: TGTGCCAGCAGGGAAGGACAGGGGGACACTGAAGCTTTCTTT. Encoded protein: CASREGQGDTEAFF.

This clonotype appeared a few times. J is TRBJ1-1 and V is TRBV6-2 or TRBV6-3; D may be TRBD1 (5 bases). CDR3 size: 14 residues. The V end was cut by 2 bases, the J end by 7 bases, with 14 bases between. Germline V gene lookup returns CDR1 MNHEY and CDR2 SVGEGT. CDR3 residues: CASSYRVDGGEAFF. The CDR3 coding sequence is TGTGCCAGCAGTTACCGAGTGGACGGGGGTGAAGCTTTCTTT.

The sample holds many counts of this clonotype. V and J are TRBV28 and TRBJ1-2; D not resolved. The CDR3 is 10 amino acids. Germline V gene sequence: CDR1 MDHEN, CDR2 SYDVKM. V was trimmed by 4 bases and J by 5 bases, leaving 2 bases between them. In DNA form, the CDR3 reads TGTGCCAGCAGTTCGTATGGCTACACCTTC. Translated, it gives CASSSYGYTF.

The V call is TRBV4-2, the J call TRBJ2-1; D is unresolved. The CDR3 is made up of 17 amino acids. V dropped 0 bases and J dropped 2 bases, with 14 bases sitting between them. The germline V gene encodes CDR1 LGHNA and CDR2 YNFKEQ. This chain's CDR3 is CASSQEGVGLAYNEQFF. In DNA, the CDR3 is TGTGCCAGCAGCCAAGAAGGAGTTGGTCTAGCCTACAATGAGCAGTTCTTC.

CDR3 amino acids: CSARKLAGGPHTQYF. The CDR3 DNA follows: TGCAGTGCTAGAAAACTAGCGGGAGGGCCACATACGCAGTATTTT. The chain joins TRBV20-1 to TRBJ2-3, with 13 bases fitting TRBD2. Germline V gene sequence: CDR1 DFQATT, CDR2 SNEGSKA (reference sequence). Trimming took 2 bases from V and 7 from J; bases not matched to a gene: 6. The CDR3 loop spans 15 amino acids.

V usage is TRBV27 and J usage is TRBJ1-5; a weak D match, TRBD1 (5 bases). The V end lost 6 bases, the J end lost 4 bases, and 16 bases lay between the germline ends. Germline values: CDR1 MNHEY, CDR2 SMNVEV (reference sequence). The CDR3 loop spans 15 amino acids. The CDR3 DNA is TGTGCCAGCAGCCGGGACCGGTGGGGGAATCAGCCCCAGCATTTT. It yields the protein CASSRDRWGNQPQHF.

This rearrangement joins TRBV19 to TRBJ1-6, with a possible D match to TRBD1 (5 bases). CDR3 length equals 15 residues. CDR1 and CDR2 (germline): LNHDA, SQIVND (reference sequence). V was pared by 5 bases and J by 8 bases, with 16 bases between. The CDR3 loop reads CASSRGSGVDSPLHF. As DNA, the CDR3 is TGTGCCAGTAGTCGGGGCTCCGGTGTGGATTCACCCCTCCACTTT. Complete variable domain (other parts from reference TRBV19 and TRBJ1-6): DGGITQSPKYLFRKEGQNVTLSCEQNLNHDAMYWYRQDPGQGLRLIYYSQIVNDFQKGDIAEGYSVSREKKESFPLTVTSAQKNPTAFYLCASSRGSGVDSPLHFGNGTRLTVT.

The chain combines TRBV6-2 or TRBV6-3 with TRBJ2-1; D ambiguous. The V end was cut by 0 bases, the J end by 6 bases, with 15 bases between. Germline V gene sequence: CDR1 MNHEY, CDR2 SVGEGT. The CDR3 totals 16 residues. The CDR3 reads CASSYSEIRIPNEQFF. The CDR3 DNA reads as TGTGCCAGCAGTTACTCAGAAATTCGAATCCCCAATGAGCAGTTCTTC.

This clonotype was detected many times. V and J are TRBV3-1 and TRBJ1-2; D not resolved. The CDR3 has 15 residues. Germline lookup yields CDR1 LGHDT and CDR2 YNNKEL (reference sequence). V was trimmed by 0 bases and J by 5 bases, leaving 13 bases between them. DNA for the CDR3: TGTGCCAGCAGCCAAGATAGGTTGTCGACTTATGGCTACACCTTC. Translating it yields CASSQDRLSTYGYTF.

This clonotype was recorded a few times. This chain uses TRBV4-1 with TRBJ1-4; no clear D. V shed 0 bases and J shed 7 bases, with 12 bases lying between them. Germline V gives CDR1 MGHRA, CDR2 YSYEKL. The CDR3 spans 15 residues. The CDR3 coding sequence is TGCGCCAGCAGCCAAGATAGAGGCAGAGGTGAAAAACTGTTTTTT. It encodes CASSQDRGRGEKLFF.

The chain employs TRBV28 and TRBJ1-2; a possible D gene is TRBD1 (5 bases). The CDR3 is made up of 12 amino acids. Trimming left V 6 bases short and J 4 bases short, with 9 bases between. Looked up from germline, CDR1 is MDHEN and CDR2 is SYDVKM. The CDR3 coding sequence is TGTGCCAGCAGAGGGGTAGGCTATGGCTACACCTTC. Translating gives CASRGVGYGYTF.

This clonotype was seen at least ten times. The chain joins TRBV6-2 or TRBV6-3 to TRBJ2-2; 7 positions match TRBD1. Germline trimming cut 6 bases from V and 4 bases from J; bases unmatched to any gene: 8. The CDR3 is 15 residues long. Per germline, CDR1 MNHEY and CDR2 SVGEGT. CDR3 sequence reads: CASRPQGSSTGELFF. CDR3 in DNA: TGTGCCAGCAGGCCACAGGGGTCGAGCACCGGGGAGCTGTTTTTT.

The sample holds a few counts of this clonotype. The chain carries TRBV4-2 and TRBJ2-2; the match to TRBD1 covers 11 bases. Trimming at V came to 3 bases and at J to 7 bases, leaving 4 bases not matched to a gene. The CDR3 loop spans 15 amino acids. Germline CDR1 LGHNA, CDR2 YNFKEQ. CDR3 coding DNA: TGTGCCAGCAGCCAGGGGACAGGGGGGGACGGGGAGCTGTTTTTT. It encodes CASSQGTGGDGELFF.

This clonotype was observed a few times. The chain carries TRBV7-3 and TRBJ2-1, with 11 bases identical to TRBD2. This CDR3 has 15 residues. CDR1 and CDR2 from the germline V gene are SGHTA and FQGTGA. With V trimmed by 6 bases and J by 8 bases, 9 bases remained unmatched. The DNA of the CDR3 is TGTGCCAGCAGTCCCCGACTAGCGGGATGGTATGAGCAGTTCTTC. Translation: CASSPRLAGWYEQFF. Drawing the rest from reference TRBV7-3 and TRBJ2-1, the complete variable domain is GAGVSQTPSNKVTEKGKYVELRCDPISGHTALYWYRQSLGQGPEFLIYFQGTGAADDSGLPNDRFFAVRPEGSVSTLKIQRTERGDSAVYLCASSPRLAGWYEQFFGPGTRLTVL.

The rearrangement joins TRBV3-1 to TRBJ2-5; D tentatively reads TRBD1 or TRBD2 (5 bases each). Germline CDR1 LGHDT, CDR2 YNNKEL (reference sequence). Trimming shortened V by 3 bases and J by 4 bases, and 21 bases separated the two germline ends. This CDR3 region has 17 residues. The CDR3 nucleotides read TGTGCCAGCAGCCACCTAGGGGAGAGGGGAGCTGGAGAGACCCAGTACTTC. This gives the protein CASSHLGERGAGETQYF.

This clonotype was counted a few times. The genes are TRBV12-3 or TRBV12-4 and TRBJ1-4, with 7 positions matching TRBD1. The CDR3 spans 16 residues. V trimming: 2 bases; J trimming: 11 bases; junction bases outside the gene matches: 14. The CDR3 coding sequence is TGTGCCAGCAGTTTAATGGACTCACCGGGACAGCAGAAACTGTTTTTT. Amino acids: CASSLMDSPGQQKLFF.

To note about this clonotype: Compared with germline, one end of the junction differs, possibly owing to a read error. The chain couples TRBV19 to TRBJ2-1, with D perhaps assigned TRBD1 or TRBD2 (5 bases each). From germline, CDR1 is LNHDA and CDR2 SQIVND (reference sequence). There are 15 residues in the CDR3. The CDR3: CASSPTRGVGNDQCF. For the CDR3, the DNA is TGTGCCAGTAGCCCCACACGGGGCGTAGGAAATGATCAGTGCTTC.

This clonotype was seen many times. The CDR3 DNA reads as TGTGCCAGCAGCTCAGGGTGGGATGGCTACACCTTC. Translated, it gives CASSSGWDGYTF. The chain is built from TRBV7-9 and TRBJ1-2; D possibly corresponds to TRBD1 (5 bases). This CDR3 is built from 12 residues. Trimming cost V 4 bases and J 6 bases, with 9 bases left between them. Germline loops: CDR1 SEHNR, CDR2 FQNEAQ (reference sequence).

The table lists this clonotype with many counts. This CDR3 is CASSLKSGGMVYEQYF. DNA of the CDR3: TGTGCCAGCAGTCTGAAAAGCGGGGGAATGGTCTACGAGCAGTACTTC. The chain employs TRBV27 and TRBJ2-7; 8 positions agree with TRBD2. The ends lost 5 bases at V and 3 bases at J; junction bases unmatched: 12. Germline V gene data show CDR1 as MNHEY and CDR2 as SMNVEV (reference sequence). CDR3 length: 16 amino acids.

This chain joins TRBV28 and TRBJ2-5; 10 positions match TRBD1. V trimming: 7 bases; J trimming: 0 bases; junction bases outside the gene matches: 2. Germline CDR1 reads MDHEN; CDR2 reads SYDVKM. The CDR3 loop spans 14 amino acids. CDR3 bases: TGTGCCAGCATGGACAGGGGGTACCAAGAGACCCAGTACTTC. Translation: CASMDRGYQETQYF.

Details on this clonotype: A far larger clone is off by one base, so a read error is likely. The chain carries TRBV9 and TRBJ2-4; D is unresolved. TRBJ2-7 explains the end of the DNA better; the J call may be wrong. This CDR3 is 14 amino acids long. Germline V CDR1 and CDR2: SGDLS, YYNGEE. The CDR3 here is CASSLGPQVPEQYF. CDR3 coding DNA: TGTGCCAGCAGCTTAGGCCCCCAAGTGCCCGAGCAGTACTTC.

The table lists this clonotype with many counts. The J gene is TRBJ2-1, the V gene TRBV5-1, with D maybe TRBD2 (6 bases). The CDR3 is 16 residues long. The V end lost 1 base, the J end lost 4 bases, and 15 bases lay between the germline ends. Per germline, CDR1 SGHRS and CDR2 YFSETQ. The CDR3 DNA reads TGCGCCAGCAGCTTGATCGCGGGAAATGGTTACAATGAGCAGTTCTTC. Translated: CASSLIAGNGYNEQFF.

This clonotype was seen many times. V gene TRBV5-1 combines with J gene TRBJ2-2, with 7 bases that match TRBD2. Germline V lookup: CDR1 SGHRS, CDR2 YFSETQ. The CDR3 is 19 residues long. After removal of 4 bases from V and 0 bases from J, the junction contained 15 bases not matched to a gene. In DNA form, the CDR3 reads TGCGCCAGCAGCCAGCGGGAATCCTTCTCGATTTCGAACACCGGGGAGCTGTTTTTT. Translation: CASSQRESFSISNTGELFF. The complete variable domain, with remaining parts taken from reference TRBV5-1 and TRBJ2-2, reads KAGVTQTPRYLIKTRGQQVTLSCSPISGHRSVSWYQQTPGQGLQFLFEYFSETQRNKGNFPGRFSGRQFSNSRSEMNVSTLELGDSALYLCASSQRESFSISNTGELFFGEGSRLTVL.

This clonotype was seen just once. A much larger clonotype is one base distant, so this may be a read error. The rearrangement joins TRBV2 to TRBJ1-1; D remains ambiguous. V was trimmed by 9 bases and J by 5 bases, leaving 13 bases between them. Germline CDR1 and CDR2: SNHLY and FYNNEI. There are 12 residues in the CDR3. For the CDR3, the DNA is TGTGCCAGTCGGTCGGGGTCGACTGAAGCTTTCTTT. Amino acid sequence: CASRSGSTEAFF.

This clonotype came up once. The rearrangement uses TRBV12-3 or TRBV12-4 and TRBJ1-4, with D maybe TRBD1 (5 bases). This CDR3 has 16 amino acids. Trimming stripped 1 base from V and 8 bases from J, with 17 bases between. CDR3 loop: CASSLGKAGPREKLFF. CDR3 coding DNA: TGTGCCAGCAGTTTAGGGAAGGCAGGGCCAAGGGAAAAACTGTTTTTT.

Ten or more counts support this clonotype. The chain recombines TRBV12-3 or TRBV12-4 with TRBJ2-2, with 7 positions matching TRBD1. V shed 5 bases and J 0 bases; nucleotides not matched to a gene: 18. This CDR3 spans 20 amino acids. The CDR3 DNA follows: TGTGCCAGCAGTACGTACCTTTTTCTCACACAGGGGACGAACACCGGGGAGCTGTTTTTT. Translation gives CASSTYLFLTQGTNTGELFF.

The chain recombines TRBV19 with TRBJ1-6; D possibly corresponds to TRBD1 (5 bases). V was cut by 9 bases and J by 8 bases, with 20 bases left in between. Germline CDR1 reads LNHDA; CDR2 reads SQIVND (reference sequence). This CDR3 comprises 15 residues. CDR3 sequence (DNA): TGTGCCAGCCGGATCATGGAGGGCAGGGATTCACCCCTCCACTTT. It codes for CASRIMEGRDSPLHF.

This clonotype came up a few times. The CDR3 region has the DNA TGTGCCAGCAGTTTTTCCGGGACAGGCTCCTATGGCTACACCTTC. Protein sequence: CASSFSGTGSYGYTF. The gene calls are TRBV12-3 or TRBV12-4 and TRBJ1-2; TRBD1 aligns across 8 bases. This CDR3 has 15 residues. V dropped 3 bases and J dropped 4; count of bases not matched to a gene: 7.

This clonotype was counted ten times or more. The chain combines TRBV6-1 with TRBJ1-2; D is uncertain. Germline V gene data show CDR1 as MNHNS and CDR2 as SASEGT. The CDR3 has 14 residues. Trimming shortened V by 5 bases and J by 5 bases, and 15 bases separated the two germline ends. CDR3 nucleotides: TGTGCCAGCAGTCCTCGCCAGTTAGGTTATGGCTACACCTTC. Its translation: CASSPRQLGYGYTF.

About this clonotype: This clone may be a read error of a much larger clone one base away. This rearrangement joins TRBV5-1 to TRBJ2-7, with 11 bases that match TRBD2. Germline V CDR1 and CDR2: SGHRS, YFSETQ. The CDR3 loop spans 15 amino acids. CDR3 residues: CASSFSTSGIGEHYF. The CDR3 DNA reads TGCGCCAGCAGCTTCTCGACTAGCGGGATAGGCGAGCACTACTTC.